What follows are 25 T cell receptor beta chains derived from one specimen sequenced in a study of T cell repertoires in cytomegalovirus infection. TCRdb fed the reads into MiXCR, producing one record per CDR3 protein. The table lists approximately 770,000 distinct CDR3 sequences, 25% to 30% of them singletons. These TCRs' antigens remain unknown. Material: cultured CD8+ T cells from PBMCs, obtained from culture after CMV antigen stimulation. These TCRs come from a human donor in good health (CMV status not recorded). Some clones in this sample may be carry-over from other donors' samples.

This clonotype was seen many times. The CDR3 nucleotides read TGTGCCAGCAGTTATGGGGGGGCGTGGGACGAGCAGTACGTC. Translated, it gives CASSYGGAWDEQYV. The V and J genes are TRBV6-2 or TRBV6-3 and TRBJ2-7; a possible D gene is TRBD2 (7 bases). CDR1 is MNHEY, CDR2 SVGEGT, per germline. The CDR3 is 14 amino acids. V lost 3 bases and J lost 5, with 14 bases in between.

Only a few counts were recorded for this clonotype. The rearrangement joins TRBV7-9 to TRBJ2-1, with 9 nucleotides matching TRBD1. Trimming removed 5 bases from V and 3 bases from J; junction bases left unmatched: 14. CDR1 and CDR2 from the germline V gene are SEHNR and FQNEAQ (reference sequence). The CDR3 runs to 18 residues. The CDR3 loop is CASSTIGDGTGYYNEQFF. DNA of the CDR3: TGTGCCAGCAGCACCATAGGAGATGGGACAGGGTACTACAATGAGCAGTTCTTC.

The V and J genes are TRBV9 and TRBJ2-2; D might be TRBD1 (6 bases). V dropped 6 bases and J dropped 6 bases, with 12 bases sitting between them. CDR1 is SGDLS and CDR2 is YYNGEE in the germline V gene. The CDR3 is 13 amino acids. The CDR3 protein is CASTKGGPGELFF. The CDR3 DNA reads TGTGCCAGCACGAAAGGGGGACCCGGGGAGCTGTTTTTT. Filled out from reference TRBV9 and TRBJ2-2, the complete variable domain reads DSGVTQTPKHLITATGQRVTLRCSPRSGDLSVYWYQQSLDQGLQFLIQYYNGEERAKGNILERFSAQQFPDLHSELNLSSLELGDSALYFCASTKGGPGELFFGEGSRLTVL.

The chain recombines TRBV9 with TRBJ1-1, with D unresolved. Germline CDR1 reads SGDLS; CDR2 reads YYNGEE. This CDR3 comprises 10 residues. V was cut by 0 bases and J by 9 bases, with 3 bases left in between. DNA of the CDR3: TGTGCCAGCAGCGTAGATAAAGCTTTCTTT. It translates to CASSVDKAFF.

In this sample, this clonotype turned up many times. The V and J genes are TRBV7-8 and TRBJ2-5, with 8 positions matching TRBD2. The CDR3 has 17 residues. Per the germline V gene, CDR1 is SGHVS and CDR2 is FQNEAQ. V lost 4 bases to trimming and J lost 5 bases; unmatched junction nucleotides: 15. CDR3 residues: CASSYPERGGPLETQYF. The CDR3 coding sequence is TGTGCCAGCAGCTACCCTGAACGGGGGGGCCCTTTGGAGACCCAGTACTTC.

This clonotype turned up a few times. V and J are TRBV4-1 and TRBJ1-5, with TRBD1 matching 7 bases. V lost 2 bases, J lost 3 bases, and 7 bases stayed unmatched. This CDR3 is 16 amino acids long. Germline V gene lookup returns CDR1 MGHRA and CDR2 YSYEKL. CDR3 amino acids: CASSQSWDRHNQPQHF. Here the CDR3 DNA reads TGCGCCAGCAGCCAAAGTTGGGACAGACACAATCAGCCCCAGCATTTT.

The chain has TRBV6-6 and TRBJ2-1; tentatively, D is TRBD2 (7 bases). The CDR3 has 16 residues. The germline gives CDR1 MNHNY, CDR2 SVGAGI (reference sequence). Trimming shortened V by 7 bases and J by 4 bases, and 20 bases separated the two germline ends. CDR3 loop: CASTPGGADLYNEQFF. CDR3 nucleotide sequence: TGTGCCAGCACCCCTGGGGGGGCAGATCTATACAATGAGCAGTTCTTC.

Concerning this clonotype itself: Relative to the germline gene, one junction end is altered; a read error may explain this. The rearrangement joins TRBV10-3 to TRBJ1-2; 11 nucleotides agree with TRBD1. The CDR3 runs 16 residues. In germline, CDR1 is ENHRY, CDR2 SYGVKD. CDR3 amino acids: CAIREYRDRGDYGYTF. CDR3 in DNA: TGTGCCATCAGGGAGTACCGGGACAGGGGGGACTATGGCTACACCTTC.

CDR3 residues: CASSSLSTGGAKNIQYF. In nucleotides, the CDR3 is TGTGCCAGCAGCTCCCTTTCGACAGGGGGAGCCAAAAACATTCAGTACTTC. The chain recombines TRBV11-2 with TRBJ2-4; 9 bases line up with TRBD1. J gave up 0 bases and V 4 bases, and 7 bases lay outside the gene matches. The CDR3 runs 17 residues. CDR1 SGHAT and CDR2 FQNNGV come from the germline V gene.

This clonotype was picked up a small number of times. The chain carries TRBV5-5 and TRBJ2-3; perhaps TRBD2 as D (7 bases). The germline CDR1 and CDR2 sequences are SGHKS and YYEKEE (reference sequence). The CDR3 loop spans 17 amino acids. V lost 3 bases to trimming and J lost 0 bases, with 17 bases between them. CDR3 sequence: CASSSFLGGLSTDTQYF. CDR3 coding DNA: TGTGCCAGCAGCTCCTTCCTCGGGGGGCTTAGCACAGATACGCAGTATTTT.

This chain connects TRBV6-5 to TRBJ2-5, with unresolved D. There are 13 residues in the CDR3. Germline V gene data show CDR1 as MNHEY and CDR2 as SVGAGI. Trimming pared 4 bases from V and 4 bases from J, leaving 10 bases between. The CDR3 protein is CASSFSALETQYF. Here the CDR3 DNA reads TGTGCCAGCAGTTTCAGTGCTTTAGAGACCCAGTACTTC.

The chain combines TRBV20-1 with TRBJ2-2; TRBD1 matches 8 bases. This CDR3 is built from 14 residues. J lost 0 bases, V lost 6 bases, and 3 bases had no gene match. CDR1 is DFQATT and CDR2 is SNEGSKA in the germline V gene (reference sequence). The CDR3 sequence is CSALDRANTGELFF. The CDR3 DNA reads as TGCAGTGCCCTGGACAGGGCGAACACCGGGGAGCTGTTTTTT.

This clonotype showed up many times. J is TRBJ2-1 and V is TRBV7-2; perhaps D is TRBD1 or TRBD2 (6 bases each). The CDR3 runs 16 residues. CDR1 and CDR2 (germline): SGHTA, FQGNSA. Between the trimmed V and J ends, which lost 2 bases and 3 bases, there was a span of 14 bases. The CDR3 loop is CASSLLTGAYYNEQFF. Here the CDR3 DNA reads TGTGCCAGCAGCTTACTTACGGGGGCCTACTACAATGAGCAGTTCTTC.

This chain links TRBV5-6 with TRBJ2-3; 9 bases fit TRBD1. Trimming cost V 2 bases and J 0 bases; bases outside gene matches: 16. Germline assignment: CDR1 SGHDT and CDR2 YYEEEE. This CDR3 contains 20 residues. The CDR3 loop is CASSFGPYGQGISSTDTQYF. DNA for the CDR3: TGTGCCAGCAGCTTCGGCCCATACGGACAGGGGATTTCCAGCACAGATACGCAGTATTTT.

The CDR3 DNA reads as TGTGCCAGCAGTTCCCGCCGGGGGGGTTACTACGAGCAGTACGTC. Amino acids: CASSSRRGGYYEQYV. This chain uses TRBV6-6 with TRBJ2-7; the match to TRBD2 covers 8 bases. Germline CDR1 and CDR2: MNHNY and SVGAGI (reference sequence). The CDR3 totals 15 residues. With 4 bases clipped from V and 3 bases from J, the junction kept 8 bases outside the gene matches.

V usage is TRBV2 and J usage is TRBJ1-2, with D possibly being TRBD1 (5 bases). In germline, CDR1 is SNHLY, CDR2 FYNNEI. The germline V and J ends were trimmed by 4 bases and 6 bases, with 9 bases remaining between them. The CDR3 loop spans 12 amino acids. In DNA form, the CDR3 reads TGTGCCAGCAGTGGCAGGGAAGATGGCTACACCTTC. Translating it yields CASSGREDGYTF. Drawing the rest from reference TRBV2 and TRBJ1-2, the complete variable domain is EPEVTQTPSHQVTQMGQEVILRCVPISNHLYFYWYRQILGQKVEFLVSFYNNEISEKSEIFDDQFSVERPDGSNFTLKIRSTKLEDSAMYFCASSGREDGYTFGSGTRLTVV.

The chain joins TRBV20-1 to TRBJ2-7; maybe TRBD2 (5 bases). Germline CDR1 reads DFQATT; CDR2 reads SNEGSKA (reference sequence). V was pared by 3 bases and J by 0 bases, with 9 bases between. The CDR3 is 13 residues long. CDR3: CSASEGSSYEQYV. The DNA of the CDR3 is TGCAGTGCTAGCGAGGGCAGCTCCTACGAGCAGTACGTC.

The CDR3 DNA reads as TGTGCCAGCAGCGAACGACTAGCGGGACTTACCGCACGAGAGACCCAGTACTTC. The encoded protein is CASSERLAGLTARETQYF. The chain uses TRBV9 and TRBJ2-5; 11 bases align to TRBD2. Germline CDR1 SGDLS, CDR2 YYNGEE. V lost 3 bases to trimming and J lost 4 bases; unmatched junction nucleotides: 14. This CDR3 region has 18 residues.

The sample holds a few counts of this clonotype. V is TRBV27 and J is TRBJ1-5; TRBD1 matches 9 bases. V was clipped by 6 bases and J by 5 bases; unmatched bases: 8. CDR3 size: 15 residues. CDR1 is MNHEY and CDR2 is SMNVEV in the germline V gene (reference sequence). CDR3 nucleotides: TGTGCCAGCAGATTTTCACAGGGGGCCTATCAGCCCCAGCATTTT. Translated, it gives CASRFSQGAYQPQHF.

This chain uses TRBV7-6 with TRBJ1-6, with D perhaps matching TRBD1 (5 bases). V was trimmed by 1 base and J by 7 bases, leaving 11 bases between them. The CDR3 is 15 amino acids. CDR1 and CDR2 (germline): SGHVS, FNYEAQ. CDR3 amino acids: CASSLDWGGNSPLHF. Here the CDR3 DNA reads TGTGCCAGCAGCTTAGACTGGGGCGGCAATTCACCCCTCCACTTT.

This clonotype was seen more than once but under ten times. The chain joins TRBV28 to TRBJ2-1, with D perhaps matching TRBD1 (5 bases). Between the trimmed V and J ends, which lost 6 bases and 1 base, there was a span of 13 bases. This CDR3 is built from 15 residues. CDR1 and CDR2 from the germline V gene are MDHEN and SYDVKM. The CDR3 loop is CASRRQFSSYNEQFF. CDR3 bases: TGTGCCAGCAGGAGACAGTTCTCTTCCTACAATGAGCAGTTCTTC. The entire variable domain, with the rest obtained from reference TRBV28 and TRBJ2-1, is as follows: DVKVTQSSRYLVKRTGEKVFLECVQDMDHENMFWYRQDPGLGLRLIYFSYDVKMKEKGDIPEGYSVSREKKERFSLILESASTNQTSMYLCASRRQFSSYNEQFFGPGTRLTVL.

This chain uses TRBV2 with TRBJ1-2; D might be TRBD1 (5 bases). Germline V gene lookup returns CDR1 SNHLY and CDR2 FYNNEI. The CDR3 totals 15 residues. The ends were cut back, 6 bases at V and 4 bases at J, with 18 bases in the middle. This chain's CDR3 is CASRDLTGLRYGYTF. For the CDR3, the DNA is TGTGCCAGCAGGGACCTAACGGGACTCCGCTATGGCTACACCTTC.

This chain connects TRBV5-6 to TRBJ2-5; D remains unclear. The V gene lost 4 bases and the J gene lost 13 bases, with 11 bases spanning the gap. This CDR3 has 10 amino acids. Germline V lookup: CDR1 SGHDT, CDR2 YYEEEE. CDR3: CASSPLGSYF. Here the CDR3 DNA reads TGTGCCAGCAGCCCCCTGGGGTCGTACTTC.

This chain joins TRBV7-8 and TRBJ2-2, with TRBD1 identical over 9 bases. Germline V gene sequence: CDR1 SGHVS, CDR2 FQNEAQ. V lost 6 bases, J lost 3 bases, and 8 bases stayed unmatched. There are 16 residues in the CDR3. CDR3 DNA sequence: TGTGCCAGCAGTTCCACAGGGGGCGCGGACACCGGGGAGCTGTTTTTT. Translated, it gives CASSSTGGADTGELFF.

The CDR3 DNA reads TGTGCCAGCAGTGGACTAGAGAGATCTAAGTACGAGCAGTACTTC. Amino acids: CASSGLERSKYEQYF. The chain combines TRBV6-1 with TRBJ2-7; weak D call: TRBD2 (6 bases). The germline gives CDR1 MNHNS, CDR2 SASEGT. The length of the CDR3 is 15 residues. V lost 4 bases to trimming and J lost 4 bases, with 17 bases between them.